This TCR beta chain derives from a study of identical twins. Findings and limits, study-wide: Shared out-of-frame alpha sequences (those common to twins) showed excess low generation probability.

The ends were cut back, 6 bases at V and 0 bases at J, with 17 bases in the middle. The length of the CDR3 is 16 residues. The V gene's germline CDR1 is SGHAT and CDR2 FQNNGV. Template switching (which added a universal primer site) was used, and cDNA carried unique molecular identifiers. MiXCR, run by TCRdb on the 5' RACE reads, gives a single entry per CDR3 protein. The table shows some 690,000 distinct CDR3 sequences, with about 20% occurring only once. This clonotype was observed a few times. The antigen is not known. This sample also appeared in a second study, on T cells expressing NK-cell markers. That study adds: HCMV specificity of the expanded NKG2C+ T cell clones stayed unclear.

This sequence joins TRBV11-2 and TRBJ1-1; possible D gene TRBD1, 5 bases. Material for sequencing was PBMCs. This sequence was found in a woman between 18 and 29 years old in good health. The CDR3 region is CASRYLAGGMNTEAFF. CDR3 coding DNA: TGTGCCAGCAGATACCTGGCGGGGGGAATGAACACTGAAGCTTTCTTT.